This T cell receptor beta chain is drawn from a study of brain T cells in children with intractable seizures. Study-level points and caveats: HCMV serostatus was not known, and viral specificity came from CDR3 similarity only. Pre- and post-surgery blood differed in depth, so pre-surgery absences may be undersampling.

Measured with immunoSEQ multiplex PCR; TCRdb has only the in-frame clones, and not every one. The sample lists 340,000 or so clones; over 90% were seen once. In regard to this clone: No antigen is known for it.

Regarding time point: blood from clinic visit 5 months post-surgery; TSC patient then seizure free. At least one anti-epileptic drug was given before surgery. The V end lost 0 bases, the J end lost 7 bases, and 18 bases lay between the germline ends. The CDR3 is 17 residues long. CDR1 and CDR2 (germline): MGHRA, YSYEKL. The rearrangement uses TRBV4-1 and TRBJ2-2; TRBD1 or TRBD2 may be the D gene (6 bases each). The source is a boy under two years old with tuberous sclerosis and intractable seizures. Source: peripheral blood, taken less than 6 months after surgery. In DNA, the CDR3 is TGCGCCAGCAGCCAAGATTTGGATCGGGGGCTCGGCGGGGAGCTGTTTTTT. It codes for CASSQDLDRGLGGELFF.